This record looks at one TCR beta chain sequence and its context. The ends lost 3 bases at V and 8 bases at J; junction bases unmatched: 14. The CDR3 runs 16 residues. Looked up from germline, CDR1 is MGHRA and CDR2 is YSYEKL. The data derive from a study of identical twins. TCRdb reanalysed the 5' RACE reads using MiXCR and keeps one entry per CDR3 protein. The sample yields 1.5 million or so distinct CDR3 sequences, around a third seen once. The source is a newborn girl in good health. The sequencing input was cord blood. The V call is TRBV4-1, the J call TRBJ2-3, with 7 bases lining up with TRBD1. CDR3 nucleotide sequence: TGCGCCAGCAGCCAGGTTCCTAGGACAGGTCGCCTTACGCAGTATTTT. Translated: CASSQVPRTGRLTQYF.